This T cell receptor beta chain was retrieved from a study of OX40 agonist ivuxolimab in advanced cancers. The V gene lost 5 bases and the J gene lost 0 bases, with 8 bases spanning the gap. The CDR3 runs to 14 residues. Germline V gene data show CDR1 as WNHNN and CDR2 as SYGVQD (reference sequence). Libraries were prepared by immunoSEQ multiplex PCR; TCRdb keeps only in-frame clonotypes and omits some of them. The table has just under 35,000 clones, over 80% seen once. This material consisted of CD4+ or CD8+ T cells sorted from blood, taken in a trial of the OX40 agonist ivuxolimab. The chain has TRBV10-1 and TRBJ2-1, with D maybe TRBD1 (6 bases). The sequence was collected from an adult with an advanced solid tumor such as melanoma, head and neck, liver or kidney cancer. In DNA form, the CDR3 reads TGCGCCAGCAGTAAGGACAGCTCCTACAATGAGCAGTTCTTC. As protein: CASSKDSSYNEQFF.